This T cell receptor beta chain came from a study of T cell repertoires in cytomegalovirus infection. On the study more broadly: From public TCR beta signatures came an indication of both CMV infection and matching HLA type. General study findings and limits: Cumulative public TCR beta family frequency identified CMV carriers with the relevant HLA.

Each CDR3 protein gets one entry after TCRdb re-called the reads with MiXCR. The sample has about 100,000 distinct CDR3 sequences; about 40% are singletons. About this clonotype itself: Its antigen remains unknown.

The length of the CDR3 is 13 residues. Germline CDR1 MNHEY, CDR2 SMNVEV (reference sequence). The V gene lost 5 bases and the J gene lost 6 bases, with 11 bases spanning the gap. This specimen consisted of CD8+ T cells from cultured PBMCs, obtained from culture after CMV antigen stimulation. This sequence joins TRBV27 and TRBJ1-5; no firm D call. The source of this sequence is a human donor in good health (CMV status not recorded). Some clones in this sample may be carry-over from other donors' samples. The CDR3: CASSPRWGQPQHF. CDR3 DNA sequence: TGTGCCAGCAGTCCACGGTGGGGTCAGCCCCAGCATTTT.